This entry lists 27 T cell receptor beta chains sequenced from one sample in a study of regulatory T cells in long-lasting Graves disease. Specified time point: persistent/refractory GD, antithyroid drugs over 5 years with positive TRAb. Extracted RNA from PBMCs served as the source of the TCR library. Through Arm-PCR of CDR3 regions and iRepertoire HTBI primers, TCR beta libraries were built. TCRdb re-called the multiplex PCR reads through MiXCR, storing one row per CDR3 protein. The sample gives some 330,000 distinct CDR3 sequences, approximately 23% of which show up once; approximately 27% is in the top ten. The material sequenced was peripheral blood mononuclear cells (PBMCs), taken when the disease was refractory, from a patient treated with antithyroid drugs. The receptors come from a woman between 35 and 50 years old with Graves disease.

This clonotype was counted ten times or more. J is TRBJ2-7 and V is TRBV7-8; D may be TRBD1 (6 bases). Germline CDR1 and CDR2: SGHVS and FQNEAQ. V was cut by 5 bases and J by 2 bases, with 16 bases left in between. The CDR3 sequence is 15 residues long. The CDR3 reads CASSKTPGVTYEQYF. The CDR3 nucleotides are TGTGCCAGCAGCAAGACTCCAGGGGTGACCTACGAGCAGTACTTC.

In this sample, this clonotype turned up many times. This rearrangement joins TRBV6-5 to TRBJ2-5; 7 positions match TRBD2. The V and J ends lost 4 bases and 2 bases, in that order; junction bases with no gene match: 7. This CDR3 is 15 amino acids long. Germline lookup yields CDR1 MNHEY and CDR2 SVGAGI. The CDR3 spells CASSSSGGGQETQYF. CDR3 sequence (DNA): TGTGCCAGCAGTTCCTCAGGCGGGGGACAAGAGACCCAGTACTTC.

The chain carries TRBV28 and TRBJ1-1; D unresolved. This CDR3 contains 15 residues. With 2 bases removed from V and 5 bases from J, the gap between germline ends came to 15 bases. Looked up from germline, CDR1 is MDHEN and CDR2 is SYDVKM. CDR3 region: CASSLDPGMRTEAFF. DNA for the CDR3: TGTGCCAGCAGTTTAGACCCGGGGATGAGAACTGAAGCTTTCTTT.

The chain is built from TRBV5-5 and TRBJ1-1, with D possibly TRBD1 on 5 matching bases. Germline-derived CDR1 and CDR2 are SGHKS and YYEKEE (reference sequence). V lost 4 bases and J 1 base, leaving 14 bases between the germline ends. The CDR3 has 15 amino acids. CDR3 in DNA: TGTGCCAGCAGCACCCTCCCACAGGAGAACACTGAAGCTTTCTTT. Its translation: CASSTLPQENTEAFF. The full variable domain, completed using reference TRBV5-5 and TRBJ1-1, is DAGVTQSPTHLIKTRGQQVTLRCSPISGHKSVSWYQQVLGQGPQFIFQYYEKEERGRGNFPDRFSARQFPNYSSELNVNALLLGDSALYLCASSTLPQENTEAFFGQGTRLTVV.

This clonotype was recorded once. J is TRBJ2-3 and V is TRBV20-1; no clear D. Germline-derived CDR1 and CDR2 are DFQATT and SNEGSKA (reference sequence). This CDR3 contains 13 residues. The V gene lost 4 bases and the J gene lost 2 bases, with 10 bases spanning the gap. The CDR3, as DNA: TGCAGTGCTAAAACCCACATCACAGATACGCAGTATTTT. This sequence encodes CSAKTHITDTQYF.

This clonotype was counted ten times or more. CDR3 protein: CASSEALRNTGELFF. In nucleotides, the CDR3 is TGTGCCAGCAGTGAAGCGCTTCGGAACACCGGGGAGCTGTTTTTT. The chain recombines TRBV2 with TRBJ2-2; D not resolved. Trimming pared 0 bases from V and 1 base from J, leaving 6 bases between. CDR1 is SNHLY, CDR2 FYNNEI, per germline. This CDR3 comprises 15 residues.

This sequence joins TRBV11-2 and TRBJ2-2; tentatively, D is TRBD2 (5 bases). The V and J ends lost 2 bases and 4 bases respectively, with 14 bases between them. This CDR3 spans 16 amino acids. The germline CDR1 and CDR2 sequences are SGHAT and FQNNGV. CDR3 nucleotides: TGTGCCAGCAGCTTAATCGGGATTAGCCTCACCGGGGAGCTGTTTTTT. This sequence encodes CASSLIGISLTGELFF.

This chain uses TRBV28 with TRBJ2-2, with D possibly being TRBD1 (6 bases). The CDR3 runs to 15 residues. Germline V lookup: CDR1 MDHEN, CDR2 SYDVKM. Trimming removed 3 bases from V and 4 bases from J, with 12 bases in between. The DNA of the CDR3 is TGTGCCAGCAGTTTTTTCAGGGGCATCACCGGGGAGCTGTTTTTT. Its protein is CASSFFRGITGELFF.

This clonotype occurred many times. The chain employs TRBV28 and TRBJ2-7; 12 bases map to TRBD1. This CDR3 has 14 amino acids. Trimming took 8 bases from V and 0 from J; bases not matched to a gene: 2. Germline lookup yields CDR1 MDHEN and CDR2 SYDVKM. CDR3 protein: CASRGQGASYEQYF. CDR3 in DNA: TGTGCCAGCCGGGGACAGGGGGCCTCCTACGAGCAGTACTTC.

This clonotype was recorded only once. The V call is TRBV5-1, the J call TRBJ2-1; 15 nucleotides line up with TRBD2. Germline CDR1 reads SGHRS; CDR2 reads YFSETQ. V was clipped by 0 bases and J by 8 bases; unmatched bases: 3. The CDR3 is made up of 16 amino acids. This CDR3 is CASSLVRTSGRDEQFF. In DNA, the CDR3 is TGCGCCAGCAGCTTGGTCCGGACTAGCGGGAGGGATGAGCAGTTCTTC.

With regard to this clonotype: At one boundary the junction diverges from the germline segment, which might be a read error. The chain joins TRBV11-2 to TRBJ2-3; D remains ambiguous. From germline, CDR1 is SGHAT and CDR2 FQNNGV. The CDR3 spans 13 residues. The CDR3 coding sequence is TGTGCCAACAGCCTGCACAATGAAGATACGCAGTATTTT. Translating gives CANSLHNEDTQYF.

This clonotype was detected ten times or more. The DNA of the CDR3 is TGTGCCAGCAGTTTATGGGGACAGGGCAATGAAAAACTGTTTTTT. Its translation is CASSLWGQGNEKLFF. The chain couples TRBV28 to TRBJ1-4, with TRBD1 matching over 9 bases. V dropped 0 bases and J dropped 5; count of bases not matched to a gene: 1. CDR1 is MDHEN and CDR2 is SYDVKM in the germline V gene. The CDR3 length is 15 residues.

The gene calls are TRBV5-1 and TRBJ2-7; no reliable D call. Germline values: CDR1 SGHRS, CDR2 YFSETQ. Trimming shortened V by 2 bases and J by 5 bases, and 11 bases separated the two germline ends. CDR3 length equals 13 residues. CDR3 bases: TGCGCCAGCAGCTTATCGGGCCGGGACGAGCAGTACTTC. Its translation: CASSLSGRDEQYF. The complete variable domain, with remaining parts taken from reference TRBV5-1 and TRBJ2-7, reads KAGVTQTPRYLIKTRGQQVTLSCSPISGHRSVSWYQQTPGQGLQFLFEYFSETQRNKGNFPGRFSGRQFSNSRSEMNVSTLELGDSALYLCASSLSGRDEQYFGPGTRLTVT.

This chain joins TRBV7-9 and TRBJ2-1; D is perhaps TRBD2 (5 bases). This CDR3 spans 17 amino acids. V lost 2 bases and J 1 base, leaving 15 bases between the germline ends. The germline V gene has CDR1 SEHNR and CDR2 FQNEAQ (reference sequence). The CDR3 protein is CASSLSLATSSYNEQFF. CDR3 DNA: TGTGCCAGCAGCTTAAGTTTGGCTACTAGTTCCTACAATGAGCAGTTCTTC. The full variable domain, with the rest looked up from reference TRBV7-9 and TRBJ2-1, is DTGVSQNPRHKITKRGQNVTFRCDPISEHNRLYWYRQTLGQGPEFLTYFQNEAQLEKSRLLSDRFSAERPKGSFSTLEIQRTEQGDSAMYLCASSLSLATSSYNEQFFGPGTRLTVL.

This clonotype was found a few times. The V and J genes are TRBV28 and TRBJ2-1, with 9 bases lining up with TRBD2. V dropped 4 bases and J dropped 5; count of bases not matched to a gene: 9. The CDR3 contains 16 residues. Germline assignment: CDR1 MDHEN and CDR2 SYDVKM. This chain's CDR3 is CASSSSAGGPHNEQFF. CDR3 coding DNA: TGTGCCAGCAGTTCCTCTGCGGGAGGGCCCCACAATGAGCAGTTCTTC.

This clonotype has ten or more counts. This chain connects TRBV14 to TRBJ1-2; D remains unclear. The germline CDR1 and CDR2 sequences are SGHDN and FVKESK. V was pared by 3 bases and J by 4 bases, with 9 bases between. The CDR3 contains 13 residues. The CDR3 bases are TGTGCCAGCAGCCATTTAAGGTTCTATGGCTACACCTTC. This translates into CASSHLRFYGYTF.

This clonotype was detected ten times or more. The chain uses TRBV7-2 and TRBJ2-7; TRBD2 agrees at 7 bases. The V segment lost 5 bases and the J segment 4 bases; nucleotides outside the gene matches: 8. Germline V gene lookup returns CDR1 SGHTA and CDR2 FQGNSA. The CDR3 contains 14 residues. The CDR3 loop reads CASSVEAGPYEQYF. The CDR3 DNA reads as TGTGCCAGCAGCGTGGAAGCGGGACCATACGAGCAGTACTTC.

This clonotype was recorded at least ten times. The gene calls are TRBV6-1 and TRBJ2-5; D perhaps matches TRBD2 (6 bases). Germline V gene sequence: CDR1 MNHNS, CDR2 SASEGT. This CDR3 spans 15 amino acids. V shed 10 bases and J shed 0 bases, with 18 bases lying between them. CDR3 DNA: TGTGCCACCAGCCCACTGGGGGGATACCAAGAGACCCAGTACTTC. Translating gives CATSPLGGYQETQYF.

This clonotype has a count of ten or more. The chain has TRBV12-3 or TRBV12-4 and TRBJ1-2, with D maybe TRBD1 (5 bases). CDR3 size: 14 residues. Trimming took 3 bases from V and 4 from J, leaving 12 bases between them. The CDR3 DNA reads TGTGCCAGCAGTTTGAGGCAGGGAGGCTATGGCTACACCTTC. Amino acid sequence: CASSLRQGGYGYTF.

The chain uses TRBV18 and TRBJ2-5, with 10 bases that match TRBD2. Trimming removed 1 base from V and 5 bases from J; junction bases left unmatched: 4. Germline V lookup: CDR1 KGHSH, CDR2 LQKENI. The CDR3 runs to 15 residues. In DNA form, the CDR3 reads TGTGCCAGCTCACCACGGACTAGCGGCCAGGAGACCCAGTACTTC. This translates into CASSPRTSGQETQYF.

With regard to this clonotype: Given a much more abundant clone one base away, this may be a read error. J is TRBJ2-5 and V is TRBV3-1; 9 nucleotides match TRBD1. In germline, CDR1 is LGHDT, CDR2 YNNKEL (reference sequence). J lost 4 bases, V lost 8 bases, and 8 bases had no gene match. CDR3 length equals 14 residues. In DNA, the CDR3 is TGTGCCAGCGGATCACAGGGGGCAGGAGAGACCCAGTACTTC. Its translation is CASGSQGAGETQYF.

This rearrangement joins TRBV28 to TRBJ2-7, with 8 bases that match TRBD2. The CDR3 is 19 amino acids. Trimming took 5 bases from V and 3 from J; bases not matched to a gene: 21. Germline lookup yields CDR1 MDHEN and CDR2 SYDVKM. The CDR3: CASSKLPGLVAPTDYEQYF. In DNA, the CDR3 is TGTGCCAGCAGTAAATTACCGGGACTAGTGGCCCCGACTGACTACGAGCAGTACTTC. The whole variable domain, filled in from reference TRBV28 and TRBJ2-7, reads DVKVTQSSRYLVKRTGEKVFLECVQDMDHENMFWYRQDPGLGLRLIYFSYDVKMKEKGDIPEGYSVSREKKERFSLILESASTNQTSMYLCASSKLPGLVAPTDYEQYFGPGTRLTVT.

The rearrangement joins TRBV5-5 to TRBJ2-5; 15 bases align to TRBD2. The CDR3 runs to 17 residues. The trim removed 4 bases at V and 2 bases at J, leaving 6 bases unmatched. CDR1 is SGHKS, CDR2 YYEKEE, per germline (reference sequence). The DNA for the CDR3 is TGTGCCAGCAGCGAAGGACTAGCGGGAGGGAAACAAGAGACCCAGTACTTC. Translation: CASSEGLAGGKQETQYF.

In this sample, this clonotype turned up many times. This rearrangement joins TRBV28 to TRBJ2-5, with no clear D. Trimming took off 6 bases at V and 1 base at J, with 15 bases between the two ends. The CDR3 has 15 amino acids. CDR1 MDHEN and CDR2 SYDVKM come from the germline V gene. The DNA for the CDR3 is TGTGCCAGCAGCGACTTTGCCTTTCCCCAAGAGACCCAGTACTTC. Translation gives CASSDFAFPQETQYF.

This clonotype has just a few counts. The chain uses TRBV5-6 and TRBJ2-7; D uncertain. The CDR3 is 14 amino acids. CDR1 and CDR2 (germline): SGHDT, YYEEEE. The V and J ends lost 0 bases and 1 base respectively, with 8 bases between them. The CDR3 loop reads CASSLGPQSYEQYF. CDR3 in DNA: TGTGCCAGCAGCTTGGGACCTCAATCCTACGAGCAGTACTTC.

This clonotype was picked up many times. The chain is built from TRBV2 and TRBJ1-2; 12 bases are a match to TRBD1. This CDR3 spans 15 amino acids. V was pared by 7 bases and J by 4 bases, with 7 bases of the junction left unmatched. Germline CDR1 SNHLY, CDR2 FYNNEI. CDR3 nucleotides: TGTGCCAGCACTCTGGGACAGGGGGCTTCCTATGGCTACACCTTC. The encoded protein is CASTLGQGASYGYTF.

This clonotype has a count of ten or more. The CDR3: CASSPSGEGRNQPQHF. CDR3 coding DNA: TGTGCCAGCAGTCCCTCCGGAGAGGGGCGGAATCAGCCCCAGCATTTT. This sequence joins TRBV28 and TRBJ1-5; a possible D gene is TRBD1 (5 bases). V shed 5 bases and J shed 4 bases, with 18 bases lying between them. The CDR3 is 16 residues long. Per germline, CDR1 MDHEN and CDR2 SYDVKM.